This T cell receptor (beta chain) appears in the sequencing data of a study of T cell responses to AZD1222 COVID-19 vaccine. Some clones are missing from TCRdb's copy, which holds only in-frame ones; the method was immunoSEQ multiplex PCR. The data contain 100,000 to 150,000 clones, around nine tenths of them singletons. The CDR3 has 15 residues. J was trimmed by 5 bases and V by 4 bases; bases with no gene match: 8. Germline lookup yields CDR1 MDHEN and CDR2 SYDVKM. Sequenced here: peripheral blood, sampled on day 0 of AZD1222 vaccination. This TCR came from an adult in good health. The V call is TRBV28, the J call TRBJ2-5, with 9 bases fitting TRBD1. CDR3 sequence reads: CASSSSGTGLETQYF. The CDR3, as DNA: TGTGCCAGCAGTTCGTCCGGGACAGGGCTGGAGACCCAGTACTTC.